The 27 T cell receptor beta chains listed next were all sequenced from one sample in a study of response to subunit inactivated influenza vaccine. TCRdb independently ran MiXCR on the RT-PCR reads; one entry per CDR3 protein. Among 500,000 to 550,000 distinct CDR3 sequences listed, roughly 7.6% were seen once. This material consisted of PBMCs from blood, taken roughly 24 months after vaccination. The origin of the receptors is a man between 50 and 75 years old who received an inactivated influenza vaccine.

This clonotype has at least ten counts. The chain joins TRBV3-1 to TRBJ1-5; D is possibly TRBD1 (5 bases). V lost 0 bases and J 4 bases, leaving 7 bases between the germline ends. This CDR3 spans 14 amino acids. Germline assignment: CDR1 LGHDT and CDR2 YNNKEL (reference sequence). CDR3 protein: CASSQDWGNQPQHF. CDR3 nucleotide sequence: TGTGCCAGCAGCCAAGATTGGGGGAATCAGCCCCAGCATTTT.

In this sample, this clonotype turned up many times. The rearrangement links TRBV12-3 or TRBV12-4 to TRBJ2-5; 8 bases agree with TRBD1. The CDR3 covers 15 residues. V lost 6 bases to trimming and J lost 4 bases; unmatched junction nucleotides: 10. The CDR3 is CASSPRQGRSETQYF. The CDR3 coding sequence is TGTGCCAGCAGCCCAAGACAGGGGCGGTCAGAGACCCAGTACTTC.

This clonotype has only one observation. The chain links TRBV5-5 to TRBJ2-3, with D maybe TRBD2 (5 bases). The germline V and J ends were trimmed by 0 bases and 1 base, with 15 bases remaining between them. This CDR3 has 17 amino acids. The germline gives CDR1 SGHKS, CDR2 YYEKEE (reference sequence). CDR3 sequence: CASSLAPGSGRTDTQYF. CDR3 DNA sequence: TGTGCCAGCAGCTTGGCCCCCGGCAGCGGCCGCACAGATACGCAGTATTTT. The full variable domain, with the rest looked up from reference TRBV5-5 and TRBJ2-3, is DAGVTQSPTHLIKTRGQQVTLRCSPISGHKSVSWYQQVLGQGPQFIFQYYEKEERGRGNFPDRFSARQFPNYSSELNVNALLLGDSALYLCASSLAPGSGRTDTQYFGPGTRLTVL.

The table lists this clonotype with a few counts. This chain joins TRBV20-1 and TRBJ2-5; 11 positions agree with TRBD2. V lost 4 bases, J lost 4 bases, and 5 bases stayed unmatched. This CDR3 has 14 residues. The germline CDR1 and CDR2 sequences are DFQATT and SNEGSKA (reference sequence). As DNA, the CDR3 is TGCAGTGCTACAACTAGCGGGGGCCGAGAGACCCAGTACTTC. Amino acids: CSATTSGGRETQYF.

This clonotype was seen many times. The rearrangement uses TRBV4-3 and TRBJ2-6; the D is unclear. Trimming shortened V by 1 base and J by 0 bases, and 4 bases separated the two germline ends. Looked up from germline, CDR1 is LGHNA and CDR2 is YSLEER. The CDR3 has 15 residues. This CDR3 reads CASSQGHSGANVLTF. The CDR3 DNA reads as TGCGCCAGCAGCCAAGGCCACTCTGGGGCCAACGTCCTGACTTTC.

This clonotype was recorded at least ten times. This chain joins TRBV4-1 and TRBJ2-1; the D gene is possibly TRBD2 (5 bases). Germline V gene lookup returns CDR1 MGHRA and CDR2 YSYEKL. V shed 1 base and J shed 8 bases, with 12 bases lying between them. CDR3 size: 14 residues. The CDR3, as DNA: TGCGCCAGCAGCCAAGTGGAACTAGGCGATGAGCAGTTCTTC. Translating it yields CASSQVELGDEQFF.

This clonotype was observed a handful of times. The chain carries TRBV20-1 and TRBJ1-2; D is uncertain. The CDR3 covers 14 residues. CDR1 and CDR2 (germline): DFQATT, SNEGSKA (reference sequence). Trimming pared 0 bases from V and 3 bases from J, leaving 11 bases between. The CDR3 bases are TGCAGTGCTAGAGATGACGCGGTTGACTATGGCTACACCTTC. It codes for CSARDDAVDYGYTF.

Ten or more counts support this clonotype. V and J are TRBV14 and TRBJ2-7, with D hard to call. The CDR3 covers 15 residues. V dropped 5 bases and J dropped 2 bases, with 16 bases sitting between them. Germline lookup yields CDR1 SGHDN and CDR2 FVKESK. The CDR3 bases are TGTGCCAGCAGCGATCGCAGACGTCCCACCTACGAGCAGTACTTC. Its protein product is CASSDRRRPTYEQYF.

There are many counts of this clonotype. CDR3 in amino acids: CASRGRENQPQHF. The CDR3 nucleotides read TGTGCCAGCAGAGGACGGGAGAATCAGCCCCAGCATTTT. The chain links TRBV6-6 to TRBJ1-5; D not resolved. Germline V lookup: CDR1 MNHNY, CDR2 SVGAGI (reference sequence). There are 13 residues in the CDR3. The V gene lost 6 bases and the J gene lost 4 bases, with 10 bases spanning the gap.

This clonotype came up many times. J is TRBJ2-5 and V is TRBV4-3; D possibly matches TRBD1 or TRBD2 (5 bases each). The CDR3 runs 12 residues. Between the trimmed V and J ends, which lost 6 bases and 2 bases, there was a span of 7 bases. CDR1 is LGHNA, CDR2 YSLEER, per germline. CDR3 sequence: CASRGPQETQYF. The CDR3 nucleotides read TGCGCCAGCAGGGGACCTCAAGAGACCCAGTACTTC.

CDR3 DNA sequence: TGTGCCAGCAGCCCTCATGCGACAGGGGGCTTGGAGACCCAGTACTTC. Translation: CASSPHATGGLETQYF. The chain uses TRBV4-2 and TRBJ2-5; 10 nucleotides agree with TRBD1. Germline trimming cut 4 bases from V and 5 bases from J; bases unmatched to any gene: 10. Per germline, CDR1 LGHNA and CDR2 YNFKEQ. CDR3 length: 16 amino acids.

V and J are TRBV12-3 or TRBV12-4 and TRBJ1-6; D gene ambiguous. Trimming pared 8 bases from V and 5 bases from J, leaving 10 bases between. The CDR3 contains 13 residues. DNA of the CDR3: TGTGCCAGCGGCACAGCAGATAATTCACCCCTCCACTTT. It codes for CASGTADNSPLHF.

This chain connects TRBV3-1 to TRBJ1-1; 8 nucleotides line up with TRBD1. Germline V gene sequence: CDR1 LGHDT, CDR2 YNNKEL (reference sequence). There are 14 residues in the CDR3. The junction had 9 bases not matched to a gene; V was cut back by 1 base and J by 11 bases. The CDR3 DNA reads TGTGCCAGCAGCCAAGTAGGAGACAGGGGACAGGCTTTCTTT. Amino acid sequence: CASSQVGDRGQAFF.

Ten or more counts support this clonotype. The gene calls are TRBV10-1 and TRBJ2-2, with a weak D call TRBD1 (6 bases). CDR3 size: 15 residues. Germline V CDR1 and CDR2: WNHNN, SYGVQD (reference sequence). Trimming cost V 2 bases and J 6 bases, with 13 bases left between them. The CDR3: CASSEAGDPPGELFF. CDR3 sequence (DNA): TGCGCCAGCAGTGAGGCAGGGGATCCCCCCGGGGAGCTGTTTTTT.

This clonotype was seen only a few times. The CDR3 loop is CASSRSGGVYNEQFF. In nucleotides, the CDR3 is TGTGCCAGCAGTCGTAGCGGGGGGGTTTACAATGAGCAGTTCTTC. The chain uses TRBV6-2 or TRBV6-3 and TRBJ2-1; the match to TRBD2 covers 11 bases. Germline V gene lookup returns CDR1 MNHEY and CDR2 SVGEGT. With 5 bases clipped from V and 4 bases from J, the junction kept 4 bases outside the gene matches. The CDR3 is made up of 15 amino acids.

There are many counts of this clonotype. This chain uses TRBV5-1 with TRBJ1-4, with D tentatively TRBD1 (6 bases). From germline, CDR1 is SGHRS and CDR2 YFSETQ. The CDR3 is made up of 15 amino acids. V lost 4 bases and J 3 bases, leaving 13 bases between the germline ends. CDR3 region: CASSRQGKSNEKLFF. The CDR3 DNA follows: TGCGCCAGCAGCCGTCAGGGGAAATCTAATGAAAAACTGTTTTTT.

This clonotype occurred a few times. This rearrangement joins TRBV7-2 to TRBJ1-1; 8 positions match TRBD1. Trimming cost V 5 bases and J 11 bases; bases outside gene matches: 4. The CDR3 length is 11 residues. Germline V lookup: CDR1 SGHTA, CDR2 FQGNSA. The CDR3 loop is CASSMGQVAFF. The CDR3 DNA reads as TGTGCCAGCAGCATGGGACAGGTGGCTTTCTTT.

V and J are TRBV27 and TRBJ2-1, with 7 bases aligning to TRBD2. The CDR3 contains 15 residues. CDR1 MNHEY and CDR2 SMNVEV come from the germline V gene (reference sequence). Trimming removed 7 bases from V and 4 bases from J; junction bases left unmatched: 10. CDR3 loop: CASTTGTTGYNEQFF. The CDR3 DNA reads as TGTGCCAGCACAACCGGGACTACTGGGTACAATGAGCAGTTCTTC.

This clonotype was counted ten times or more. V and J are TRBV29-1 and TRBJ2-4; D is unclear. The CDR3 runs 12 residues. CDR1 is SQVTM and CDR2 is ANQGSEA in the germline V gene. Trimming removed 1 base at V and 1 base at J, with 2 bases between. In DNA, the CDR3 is TGCAGCGTTGAAGCGGCCAAAAACATTCAGTACTTC. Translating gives CSVEAAKNIQYF.

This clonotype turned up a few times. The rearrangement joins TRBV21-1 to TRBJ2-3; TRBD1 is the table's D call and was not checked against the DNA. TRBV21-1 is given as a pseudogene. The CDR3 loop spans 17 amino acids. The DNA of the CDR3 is TGTGCCAGCAGCAATGGGGCATCACCTCCTAGCACAGATACGCAGTATTTT. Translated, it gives CASSNGASPPSTDTQYF.

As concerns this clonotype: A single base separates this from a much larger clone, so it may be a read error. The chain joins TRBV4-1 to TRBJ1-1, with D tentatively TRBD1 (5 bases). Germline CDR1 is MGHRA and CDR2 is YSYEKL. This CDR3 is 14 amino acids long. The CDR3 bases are TGCGCCGGCAGCCAAGAAGGGGTGGGCACTGAAGCTTTCTTT. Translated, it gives CAGSQEGVGTEAFF.

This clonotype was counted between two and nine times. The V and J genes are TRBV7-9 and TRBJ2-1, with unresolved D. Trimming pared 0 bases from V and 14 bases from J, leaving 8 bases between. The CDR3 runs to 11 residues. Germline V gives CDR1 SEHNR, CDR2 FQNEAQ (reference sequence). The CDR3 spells CASSLARPEFF. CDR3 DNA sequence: TGTGCCAGCAGCTTAGCTCGCCCGGAGTTCTTC.

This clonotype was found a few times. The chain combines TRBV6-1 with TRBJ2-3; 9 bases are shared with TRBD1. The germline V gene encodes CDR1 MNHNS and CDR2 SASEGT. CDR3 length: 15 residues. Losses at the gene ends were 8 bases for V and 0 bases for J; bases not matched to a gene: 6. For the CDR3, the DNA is TGTGCCAGCTTAAACAGGGGGCTTAGCACAGATACGCAGTATTTT. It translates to CASLNRGLSTDTQYF.

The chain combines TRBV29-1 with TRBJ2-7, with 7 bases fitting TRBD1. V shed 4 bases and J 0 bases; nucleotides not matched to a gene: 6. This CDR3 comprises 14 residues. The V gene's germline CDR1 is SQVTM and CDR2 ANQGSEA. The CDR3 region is CSVVAGGYSYEQYF. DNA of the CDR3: TGCAGCGTTGTGGCAGGGGGATACTCCTACGAGCAGTACTTC.

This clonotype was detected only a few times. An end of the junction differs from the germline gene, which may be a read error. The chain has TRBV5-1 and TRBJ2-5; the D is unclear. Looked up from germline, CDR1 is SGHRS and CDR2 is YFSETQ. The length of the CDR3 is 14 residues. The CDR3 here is CASSLVYYQETQYF. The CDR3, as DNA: TGCGCCAGCAGTTTGGTCTACTACCAAGAGACCCAGTACTTC.

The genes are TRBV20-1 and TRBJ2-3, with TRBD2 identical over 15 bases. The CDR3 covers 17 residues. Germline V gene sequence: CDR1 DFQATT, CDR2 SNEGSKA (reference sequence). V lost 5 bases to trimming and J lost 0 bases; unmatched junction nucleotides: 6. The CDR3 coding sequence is TGCAGTGCTGGGGCCGGGACTAGCGGGGGGAGCACAGATACGCAGTATTTT. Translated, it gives CSAGAGTSGGSTDTQYF.

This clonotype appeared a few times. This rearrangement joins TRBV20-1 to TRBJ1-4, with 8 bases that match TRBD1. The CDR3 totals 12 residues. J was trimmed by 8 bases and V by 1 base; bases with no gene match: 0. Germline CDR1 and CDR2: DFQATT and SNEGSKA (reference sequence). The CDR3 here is CSARGDREKLFF. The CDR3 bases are TGCAGTGCTAGAGGGGACAGGGAAAAACTGTTTTTT.